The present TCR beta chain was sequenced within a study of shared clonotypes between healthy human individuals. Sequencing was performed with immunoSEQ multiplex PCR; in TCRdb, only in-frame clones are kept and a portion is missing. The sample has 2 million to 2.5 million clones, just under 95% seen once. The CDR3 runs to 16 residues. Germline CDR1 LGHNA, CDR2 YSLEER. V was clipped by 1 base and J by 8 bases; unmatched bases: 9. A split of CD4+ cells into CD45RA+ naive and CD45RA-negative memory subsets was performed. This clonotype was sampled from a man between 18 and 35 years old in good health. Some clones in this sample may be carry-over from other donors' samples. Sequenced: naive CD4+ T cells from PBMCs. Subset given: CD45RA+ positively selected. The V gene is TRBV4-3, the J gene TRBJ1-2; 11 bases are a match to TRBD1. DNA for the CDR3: TGCGCCAGCAGCCAAGGCCCCCCGGGACAGGGGGGAGGCTACACCTTC. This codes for CASSQGPPGQGGGYTF.